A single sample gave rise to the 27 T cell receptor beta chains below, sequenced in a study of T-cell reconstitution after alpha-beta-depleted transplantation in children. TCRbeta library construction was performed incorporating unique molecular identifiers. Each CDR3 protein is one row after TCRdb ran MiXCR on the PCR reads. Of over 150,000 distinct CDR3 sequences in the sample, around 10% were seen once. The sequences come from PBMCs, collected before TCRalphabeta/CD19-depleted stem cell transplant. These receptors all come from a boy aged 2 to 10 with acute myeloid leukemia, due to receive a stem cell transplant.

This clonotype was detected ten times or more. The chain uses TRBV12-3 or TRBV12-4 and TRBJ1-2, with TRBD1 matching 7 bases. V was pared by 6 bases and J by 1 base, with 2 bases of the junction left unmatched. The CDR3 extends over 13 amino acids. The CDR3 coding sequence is TGTGCCAGCAGAGACAGGGTTAACTATGGCTACACCTTC. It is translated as CASRDRVNYGYTF.

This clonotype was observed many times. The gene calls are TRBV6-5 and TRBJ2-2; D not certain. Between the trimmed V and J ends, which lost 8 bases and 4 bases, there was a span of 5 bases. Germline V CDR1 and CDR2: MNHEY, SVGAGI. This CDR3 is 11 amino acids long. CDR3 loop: CASGSTGELFF. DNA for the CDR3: TGTGCCAGCGGTAGCACCGGGGAGCTGTTTTTT.

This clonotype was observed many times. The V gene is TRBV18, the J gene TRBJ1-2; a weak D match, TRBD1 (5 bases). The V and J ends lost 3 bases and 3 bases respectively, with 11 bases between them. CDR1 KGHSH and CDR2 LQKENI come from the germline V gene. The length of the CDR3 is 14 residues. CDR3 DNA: TGTGCCAGCTCACCGCTGGGGGGTGACTATGGCTACACCTTC. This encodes CASSPLGGDYGYTF.

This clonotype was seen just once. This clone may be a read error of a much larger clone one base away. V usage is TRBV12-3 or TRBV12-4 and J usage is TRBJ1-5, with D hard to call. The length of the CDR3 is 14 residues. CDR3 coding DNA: TGTGCCAGCAGTTTCCATGGAAGCAATAAGCCCCAGCATTTT. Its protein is CASSFHGSNKPQHF.

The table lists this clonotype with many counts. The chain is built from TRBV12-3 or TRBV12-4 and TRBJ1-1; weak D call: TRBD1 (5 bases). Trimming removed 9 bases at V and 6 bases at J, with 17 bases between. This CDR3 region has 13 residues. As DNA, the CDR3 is TGTGCCAGTAGCTCGGGGGGGTTTTCTGAAGCTTTCTTT. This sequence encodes CASSSGGFSEAFF.

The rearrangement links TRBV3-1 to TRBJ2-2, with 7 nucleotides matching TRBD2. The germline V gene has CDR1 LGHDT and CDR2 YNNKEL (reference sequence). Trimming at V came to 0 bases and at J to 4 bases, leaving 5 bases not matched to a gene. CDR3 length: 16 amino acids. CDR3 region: CASSQDSGGGTGELFF. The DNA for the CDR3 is TGTGCCAGCAGCCAAGACTCGGGGGGAGGCACCGGGGAGCTGTTTTTT.

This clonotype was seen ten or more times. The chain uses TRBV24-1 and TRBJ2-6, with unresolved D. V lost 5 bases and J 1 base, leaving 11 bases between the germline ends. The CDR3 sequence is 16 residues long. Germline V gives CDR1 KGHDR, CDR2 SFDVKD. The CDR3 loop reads CATSGAYESGANVLTF. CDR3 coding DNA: TGTGCCACCAGTGGCGCTTACGAGTCTGGGGCCAACGTCCTGACTTTC.

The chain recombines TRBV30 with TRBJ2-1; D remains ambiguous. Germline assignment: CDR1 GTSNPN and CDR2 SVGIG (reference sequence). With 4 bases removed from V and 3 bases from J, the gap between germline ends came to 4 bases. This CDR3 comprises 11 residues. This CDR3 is CAWNDYNEQFF. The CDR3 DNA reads TGTGCCTGGAACGACTACAATGAGCAGTTCTTC.

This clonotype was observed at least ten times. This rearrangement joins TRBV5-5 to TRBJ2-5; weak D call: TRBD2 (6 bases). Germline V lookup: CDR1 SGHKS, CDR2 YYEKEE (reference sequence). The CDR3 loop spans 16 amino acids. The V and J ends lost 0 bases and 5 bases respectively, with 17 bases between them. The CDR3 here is CASSLGGSGGGETQYF. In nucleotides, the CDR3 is TGTGCCAGCAGCTTGGGGGGTTCGGGTGGAGGGGAGACCCAGTACTTC.

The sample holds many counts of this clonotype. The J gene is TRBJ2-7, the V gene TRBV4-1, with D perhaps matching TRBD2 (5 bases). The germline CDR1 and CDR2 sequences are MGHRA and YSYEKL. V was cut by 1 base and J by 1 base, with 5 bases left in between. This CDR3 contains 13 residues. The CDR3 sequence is CASSQGTSYEQYF. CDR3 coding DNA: TGCGCCAGCAGCCAAGGGACTTCCTACGAGCAGTACTTC.

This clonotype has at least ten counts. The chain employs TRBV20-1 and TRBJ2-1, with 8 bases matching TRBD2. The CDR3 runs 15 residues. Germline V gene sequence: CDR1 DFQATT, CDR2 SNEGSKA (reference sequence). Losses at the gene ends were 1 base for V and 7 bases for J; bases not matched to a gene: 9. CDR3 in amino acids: CSARVSSGGRNEQFF. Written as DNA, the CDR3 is TGCAGTGCTAGAGTATCGAGCGGGGGTCGTAATGAGCAGTTCTTC.

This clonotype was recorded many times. The CDR3 here is CAISTERRRDTDTQYF. As DNA, the CDR3 is TGTGCCATCAGTACTGAGAGGCGGAGGGACACAGATACGCAGTATTTT. The V and J genes are TRBV10-3 and TRBJ2-3, with TRBD2 as a possible D gene (6 bases). Looked up from germline, CDR1 is ENHRY and CDR2 is SYGVKD. The V end lost 5 bases, the J end lost 2 bases, and 17 bases lay between the germline ends. This CDR3 is 16 amino acids long.

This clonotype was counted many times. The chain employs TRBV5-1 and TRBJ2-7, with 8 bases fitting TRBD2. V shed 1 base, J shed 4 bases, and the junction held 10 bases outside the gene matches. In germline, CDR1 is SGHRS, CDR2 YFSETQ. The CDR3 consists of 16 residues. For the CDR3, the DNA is TGCGCCAGCAGCTTGAAAGCGGGGGCACTTGATTACGAGCAGTACTTC. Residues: CASSLKAGALDYEQYF.

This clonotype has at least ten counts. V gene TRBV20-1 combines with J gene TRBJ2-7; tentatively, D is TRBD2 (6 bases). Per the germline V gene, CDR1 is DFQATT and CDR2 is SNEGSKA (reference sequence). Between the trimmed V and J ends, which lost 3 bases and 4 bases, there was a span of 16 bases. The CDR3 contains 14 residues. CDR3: CSASLGQGGYEQYF. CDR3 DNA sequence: TGCAGTGCTAGTCTTGGCCAGGGAGGTTACGAGCAGTACTTC.

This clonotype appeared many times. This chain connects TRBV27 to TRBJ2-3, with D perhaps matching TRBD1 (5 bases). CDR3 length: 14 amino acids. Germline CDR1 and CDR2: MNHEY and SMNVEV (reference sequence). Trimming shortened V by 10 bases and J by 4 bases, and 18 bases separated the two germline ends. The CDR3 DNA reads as TGTGCCACCAGGGCCCGGTCTAGGGCAGATACGCAGTATTTT. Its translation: CATRARSRADTQYF.

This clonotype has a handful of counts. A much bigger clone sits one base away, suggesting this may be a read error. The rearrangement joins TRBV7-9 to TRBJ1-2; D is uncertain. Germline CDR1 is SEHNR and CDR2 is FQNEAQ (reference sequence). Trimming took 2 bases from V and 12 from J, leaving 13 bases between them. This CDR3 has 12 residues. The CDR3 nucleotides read TGTGCCAGCAGCTTAACGGGTCGAGGCGACACCTTC. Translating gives CASSLTGRGDTF.

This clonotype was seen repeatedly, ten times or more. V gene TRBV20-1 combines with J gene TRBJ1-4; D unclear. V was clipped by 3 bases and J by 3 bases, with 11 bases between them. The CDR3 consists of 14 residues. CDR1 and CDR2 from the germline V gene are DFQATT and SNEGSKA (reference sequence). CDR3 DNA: TGCAGTGCTAGGGACGTAAAGTCTAATGAAAAACTGTTTTTT. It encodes CSARDVKSNEKLFF.

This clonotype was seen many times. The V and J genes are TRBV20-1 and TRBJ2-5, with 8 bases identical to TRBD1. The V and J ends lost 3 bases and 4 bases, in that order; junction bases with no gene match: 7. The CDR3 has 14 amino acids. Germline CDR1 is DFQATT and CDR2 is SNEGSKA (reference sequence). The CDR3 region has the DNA TGCAGTGCTAGGACAGGGGCCATTAGAGAGACCCAGTACTTC. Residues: CSARTGAIRETQYF.

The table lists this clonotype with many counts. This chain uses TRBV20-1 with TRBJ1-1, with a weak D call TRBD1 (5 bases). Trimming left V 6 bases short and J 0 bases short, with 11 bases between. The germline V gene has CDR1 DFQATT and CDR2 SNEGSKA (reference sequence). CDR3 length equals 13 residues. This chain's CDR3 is CSARQRLNTEAFF. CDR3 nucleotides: TGCAGTGCCAGACAGCGCTTGAACACTGAAGCTTTCTTT.

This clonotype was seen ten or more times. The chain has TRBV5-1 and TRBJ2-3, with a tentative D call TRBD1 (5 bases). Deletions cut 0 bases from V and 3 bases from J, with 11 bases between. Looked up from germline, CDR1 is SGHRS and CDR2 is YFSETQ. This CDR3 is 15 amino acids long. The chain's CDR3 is CASSLGGTGTDTQYF. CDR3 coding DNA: TGCGCCAGCAGCTTGGGGGGAACAGGAACAGATACGCAGTATTTT.

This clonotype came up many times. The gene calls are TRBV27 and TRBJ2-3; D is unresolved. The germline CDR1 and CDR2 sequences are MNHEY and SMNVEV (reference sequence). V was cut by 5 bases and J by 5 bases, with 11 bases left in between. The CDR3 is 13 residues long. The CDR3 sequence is CASSLHQRDTQYF. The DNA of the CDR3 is TGTGCCAGCAGTCTACACCAGCGAGATACGCAGTATTTT.

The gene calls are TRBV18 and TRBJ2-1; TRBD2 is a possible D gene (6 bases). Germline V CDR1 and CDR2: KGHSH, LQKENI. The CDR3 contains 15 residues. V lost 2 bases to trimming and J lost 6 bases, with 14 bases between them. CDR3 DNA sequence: TGTGCCAGCTCACCAAACGCAGGAGGGTTCAATGAGCAGTTCTTC. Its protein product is CASSPNAGGFNEQFF.

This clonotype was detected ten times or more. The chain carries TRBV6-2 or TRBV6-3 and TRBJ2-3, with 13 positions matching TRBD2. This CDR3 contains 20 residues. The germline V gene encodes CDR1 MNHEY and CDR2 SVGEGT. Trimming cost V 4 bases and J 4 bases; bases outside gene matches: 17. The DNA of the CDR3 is TGTGCCAGCAGTTTTTTAAGAGGCGGACTAGCGGGAGATATCGCAGATACGCAGTATTTT. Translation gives CASSFLRGGLAGDIADTQYF.

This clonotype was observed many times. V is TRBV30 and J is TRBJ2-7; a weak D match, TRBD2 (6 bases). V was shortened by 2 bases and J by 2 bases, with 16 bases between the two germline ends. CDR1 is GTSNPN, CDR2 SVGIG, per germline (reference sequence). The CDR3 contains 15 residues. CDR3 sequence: CAWSTGLAQPYEQYF. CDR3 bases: TGTGCCTGGAGTACGGGGCTAGCGCAACCCTACGAGCAGTACTTC.

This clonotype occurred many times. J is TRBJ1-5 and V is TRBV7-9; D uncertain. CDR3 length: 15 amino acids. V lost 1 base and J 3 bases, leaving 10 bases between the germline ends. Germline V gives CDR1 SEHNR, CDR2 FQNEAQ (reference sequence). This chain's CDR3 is CASSLDREVNQPQHF. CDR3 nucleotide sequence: TGTGCCAGCAGCTTAGATAGAGAAGTCAATCAGCCCCAGCATTTT.

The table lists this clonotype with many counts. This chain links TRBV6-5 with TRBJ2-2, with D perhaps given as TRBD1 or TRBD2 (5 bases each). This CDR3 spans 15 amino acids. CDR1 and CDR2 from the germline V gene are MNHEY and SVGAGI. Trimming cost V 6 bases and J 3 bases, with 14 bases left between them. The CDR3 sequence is CASSHPGPYTGELFF. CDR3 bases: TGTGCCAGCAGCCACCCGGGACCTTACACCGGGGAGCTGTTTTTT.

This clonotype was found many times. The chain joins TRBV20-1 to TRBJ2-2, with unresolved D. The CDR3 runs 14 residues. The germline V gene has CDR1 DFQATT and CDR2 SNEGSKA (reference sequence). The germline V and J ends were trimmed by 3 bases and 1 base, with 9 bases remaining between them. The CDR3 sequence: CSARKDLNTGELFF. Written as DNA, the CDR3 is TGCAGTGCTAGGAAAGATCTGAACACCGGGGAGCTGTTTTTT.